This T cell receptor beta chain derives from a study of CD8+ T cells in alopecia areata (dated by TCRdb to 2016 to 2019). Background on the whole study: The treated patients took part in an open-label pilot trial in which moderate-to-severe alopecia areata was treated with oral tofacitinib at 5 to 10 mg twice daily. Tofacitinib was given for 6 to 18 months, followed by 6 months of follow-up off drug to assess delayed response and recurrence. High-throughput TCRbeta sequencing was used to examine T cell clonal expansion in alopecia areata in both the C3H/HeJ mouse model and human patients. In humans, TCRbeta sequencing was performed on scalp tissue and on sorted CD4+ and CD8+ peripheral blood T cells from healthy controls and from patients with patchy or totalis/universalis alopecia areata. Biopsies were taken from tofacitinib-treated patients at baseline and again at 4 and 24 weeks into treatment, and several of those patients also had a later scalp biopsy. Clonality in the scalp was compared among normal scalp (n=4), patchy alopecia areata scalp (n=8), and alopecia totalis/universalis scalp (n=8). RNA was obtained with the PAXgene miRNA kit for fixed scalp, the miRNeasy kit for PBMCs, and the RNeasy kit for mouse skin. TCRbeta CDR3 regions were amplified by immunoSEQ multiplex PCR with 35 Vbeta forward and 13 Jbeta reverse primers.

Overall results and qualifications from the work: Compared with mice, TCR sequences shared between patients were less clear, possibly partly because of HLA diversity across the patient population. Lesional scalp, especially in alopecia totalis/universalis, showed higher clonality and more expanded CD8+ clones than normal scalp, suggesting antigenic drive. Resident alphabeta T cells in normal human skin are also sequenced, complicating scalp TCR repertoire analysis, unlike mouse skin dominated by gammadelta T cells.

Comments on this clone: Its binding antigen is unknown. No base quality values were provided; no much bigger clone lies one nucleotide off.

The intended sense of this specimen's time point label: baseline before oral tofacitinib. Lesional scalp punch biopsies and peripheral blood were collected from alopecia areata patients. After PBMCs were isolated by density centrifugation and stained for CD3, CD4 and CD8, a FACSAria was used to sort CD4+ and CD8+ T cells. Libraries were made using the immunoSEQ multiplex PCR assay. RNA was extracted from all samples and reverse transcribed into cDNA as template for TCR sequencing. First-strand cDNA was synthesized using SuperScript III with a 2:1 mix of oligo-dT and random hexamers. Amplification bias was assessed with a synthetic immune receptor repertoire, and residual bias was removed computationally. The study's own analysis went as follows. Raw reads were preprocessed for error removal, and CDR3 was defined according to IMGT conventions as running from the conserved cysteine to phenylalanine. Clonality was computed by normalizing Shannon entropy by log2 of the number of productive unique TCRs and subtracting the result from 1. Whether scalp clones were CD4 or CD8 was inferred by matching scalp TCRbeta sequences against CD4 and CD8 repertoires sorted from blood. The table was pulled from immuneACCESS by TCRdb, which kept in-frame rearrangements only. Such tables lose some clones; where checked, under half of the loss comes from unresolved V genes, and the rest has no known cause. D and trimming come from the DNA, and the V and J calls and clone size come from that table. The sample data list 250,000 or so clones, and around two thirds of these were observed just once. Approximately 1.2% of the sample comes from the top ten.

Trimming removed 3 bases from V and 5 bases from J; the gene matches leave 4 bases unexplained. Inclusive of the bounding cysteine and phenylalanine, the CDR3 is 15 residues long. Only the CDR3 DNA is retained, 45 bases long and in frame from the first base. CDR1 and CDR2 were assigned from the germline V gene (reference sequence) as SGHNT and YYREEE. The specimen was CD4+ T cells sorted from blood, collected at week 0. The chain is assembled from TRBV5-4 and TRBJ1-6; the central 8 bases match TRBD1. The TCR originated in a human donor with alopecia areata. The CDR3: CASSSPTGDNSPLHF. The nucleotide sequence is given as TGTGCCAGCAGCTCCCCGACAGGGGATAATTCACCCCTCCACTTT.